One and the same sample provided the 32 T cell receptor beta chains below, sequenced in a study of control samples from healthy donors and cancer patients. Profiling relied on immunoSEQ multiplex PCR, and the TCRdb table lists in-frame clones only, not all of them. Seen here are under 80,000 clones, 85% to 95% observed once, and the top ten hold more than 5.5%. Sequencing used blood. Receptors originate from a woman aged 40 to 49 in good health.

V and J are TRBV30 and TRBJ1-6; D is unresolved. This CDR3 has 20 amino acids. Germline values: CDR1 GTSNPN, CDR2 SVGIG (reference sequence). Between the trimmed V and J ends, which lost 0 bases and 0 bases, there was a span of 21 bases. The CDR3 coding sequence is TGTGCCTGGAGTGTAATCCCCTTCTATACCTCGAGCTCCTATAATTCACCCCTCCACTTT. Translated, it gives CAWSVIPFYTSSSYNSPLHF.

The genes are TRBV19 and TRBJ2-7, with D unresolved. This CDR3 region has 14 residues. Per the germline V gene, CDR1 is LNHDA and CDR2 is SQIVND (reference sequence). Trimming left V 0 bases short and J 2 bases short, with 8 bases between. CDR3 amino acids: CASSIDVGAYEQYF. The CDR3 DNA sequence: TGTGCCAGTAGTATAGATGTCGGAGCCTACGAGCAGTACTTC.

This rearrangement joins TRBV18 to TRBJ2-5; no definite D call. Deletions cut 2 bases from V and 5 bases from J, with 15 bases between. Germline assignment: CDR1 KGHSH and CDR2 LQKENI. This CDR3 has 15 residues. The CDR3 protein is CASSPRADPEETQYF. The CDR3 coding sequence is TGTGCCAGCTCACCAAGGGCGGATCCAGAGGAGACCCAGTACTTC.

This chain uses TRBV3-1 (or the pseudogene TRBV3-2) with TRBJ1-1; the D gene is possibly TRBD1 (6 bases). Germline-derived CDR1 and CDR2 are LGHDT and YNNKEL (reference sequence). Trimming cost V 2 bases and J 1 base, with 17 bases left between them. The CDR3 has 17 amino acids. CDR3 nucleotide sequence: TGTGCCAGCAGCCAAATAAAGGTCGGGGGCTGGAACACTGAAGCTTTCTTT. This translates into CASSQIKVGGWNTEAFF.

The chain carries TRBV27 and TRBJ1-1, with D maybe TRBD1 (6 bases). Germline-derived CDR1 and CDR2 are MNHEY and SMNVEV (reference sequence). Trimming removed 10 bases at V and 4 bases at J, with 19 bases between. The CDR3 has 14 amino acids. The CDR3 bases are TGTGCCACCGCAGGTATCGGGGGGGCCACTGAAGCTTTCTTT. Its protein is CATAGIGGATEAFF.

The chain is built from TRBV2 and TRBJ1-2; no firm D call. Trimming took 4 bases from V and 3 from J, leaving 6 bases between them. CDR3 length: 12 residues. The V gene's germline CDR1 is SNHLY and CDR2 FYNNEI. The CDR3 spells CASSGEDYGYTF. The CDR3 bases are TGTGCCAGCAGTGGAGAGGACTATGGCTACACCTTC.

CDR3 loop: CAIETGPMGNEQFF. The CDR3 nucleotides are TGTGCCATCGAGACCGGGCCCATGGGCAATGAGCAGTTCTTC. The genes are TRBV10-3 and TRBJ2-1; no reliable D call. V lost 8 bases and J 6 bases, leaving 17 bases between the germline ends. Looked up from germline, CDR1 is ENHRY and CDR2 is SYGVKD. CDR3 length: 14 residues.

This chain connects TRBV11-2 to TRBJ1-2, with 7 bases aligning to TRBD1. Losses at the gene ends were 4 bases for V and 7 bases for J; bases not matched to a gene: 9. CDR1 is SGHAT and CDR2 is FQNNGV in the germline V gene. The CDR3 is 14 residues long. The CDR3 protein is CASSSGTEAVGYTF. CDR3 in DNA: TGTGCCAGCAGCTCTGGGACAGAAGCGGTTGGCTACACCTTC.

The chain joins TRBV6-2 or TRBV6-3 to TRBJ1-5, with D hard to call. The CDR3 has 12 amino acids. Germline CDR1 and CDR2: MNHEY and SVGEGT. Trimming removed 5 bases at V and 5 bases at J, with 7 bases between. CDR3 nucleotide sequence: TGTGCCAGCAGTACAGAATATCAGCCCCAGCATTTT. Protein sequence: CASSTEYQPQHF.

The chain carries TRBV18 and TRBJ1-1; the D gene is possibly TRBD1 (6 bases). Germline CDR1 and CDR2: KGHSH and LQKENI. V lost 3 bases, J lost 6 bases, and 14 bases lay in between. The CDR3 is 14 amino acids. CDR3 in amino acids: CASSPSTGDAEAFF. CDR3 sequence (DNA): TGTGCCAGCTCACCCTCGACAGGCGACGCTGAAGCTTTCTTT.

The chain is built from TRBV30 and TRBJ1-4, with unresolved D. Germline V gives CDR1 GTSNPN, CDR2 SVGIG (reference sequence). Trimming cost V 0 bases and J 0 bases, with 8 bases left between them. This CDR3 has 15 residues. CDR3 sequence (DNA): TGTGCCTGGAGTGTAAAGGATGCAACTAATGAAAAACTGTTTTTT. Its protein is CAWSVKDATNEKLFF. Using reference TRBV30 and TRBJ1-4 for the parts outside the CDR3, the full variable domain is SQTIHQWPATLVQPVGSPLSLECTVEGTSNPNLYWYRQAAGRGLQLLFYSVGIGQISSEVPQNLSASRPQDRQFILSSKKLLLSDSGFYLCAWSVKDATNEKLFFGSGTQLSVL.

The CDR3 spells CASRAILSSYNEQFF. DNA of the CDR3: TGTGCCAGCAGGGCTATTCTTAGCTCCTACAATGAGCAGTTCTTC. The chain recombines TRBV7-2 with TRBJ2-1; D gene uncertain. The V and J ends lost 6 bases and 0 bases respectively, with 12 bases between them. This CDR3 has 15 residues. Germline assignment: CDR1 SGHTA and CDR2 FQGNSA. Combining the CDR3 with reference TRBV7-2 and TRBJ2-1 gives the whole variable domain GAGVSQSPSNKVTEKGKDVELRCDPISGHTALYWYRQSLGQGLEFLIYFQGNSAPDKSGLPSDRFSAERTGGSVSTLTIQRTQQEDSAVYLCASRAILSSYNEQFFGPGTRLTVL.

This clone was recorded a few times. CDR3 DNA: TGTGCCAGCAGTGGATCAGCGGGAGGGGGCTACAATGAGCAGTTCTTC. It translates to CASSGSAGGGYNEQFF. The chain employs TRBV6-1 and TRBJ2-1; 10 bases line up with TRBD2. V lost 4 bases to trimming and J lost 3 bases; unmatched junction nucleotides: 6. The CDR3 has 16 amino acids. The germline V gene has CDR1 MNHNS and CDR2 SASEGT.

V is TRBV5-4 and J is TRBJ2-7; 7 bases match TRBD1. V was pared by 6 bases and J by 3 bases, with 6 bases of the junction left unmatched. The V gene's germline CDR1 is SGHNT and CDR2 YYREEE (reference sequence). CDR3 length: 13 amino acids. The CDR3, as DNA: TGTGCCAGCACCAATAGACAGGGCTACGAGCAGTACTTC. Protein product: CASTNRQGYEQYF. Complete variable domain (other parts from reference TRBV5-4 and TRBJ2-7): ETGVTQSPTHLIKTRGQQVTLRCSSQSGHNTVSWYQQALGQGPQFIFQYYREEENGRGNFPPRFSGLQFPNYSSELNVNALELDDSALYLCASTNRQGYEQYFGPGTRLTVT.

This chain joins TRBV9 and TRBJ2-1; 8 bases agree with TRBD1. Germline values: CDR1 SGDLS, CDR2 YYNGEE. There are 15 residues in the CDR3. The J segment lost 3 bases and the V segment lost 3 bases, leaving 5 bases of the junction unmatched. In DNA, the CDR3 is TGTGCCAGCAGCGCCGACAGGGGAGGCTACAATGAGCAGTTCTTC. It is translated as CASSADRGGYNEQFF.

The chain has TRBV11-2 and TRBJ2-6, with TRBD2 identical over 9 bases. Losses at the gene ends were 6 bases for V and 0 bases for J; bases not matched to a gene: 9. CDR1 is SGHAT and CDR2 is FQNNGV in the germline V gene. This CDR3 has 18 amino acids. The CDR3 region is CASSLRRTSASGANVLTF. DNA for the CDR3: TGTGCCAGCAGTCTCAGAAGGACTAGCGCCTCTGGGGCCAACGTCCTGACTTTC. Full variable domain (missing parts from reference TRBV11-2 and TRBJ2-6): EAGVAQSPRYKIIEKRQSVAFWCNPISGHATLYWYQQILGQGPKLLIQFQNNGVVDDSQLPKDRFSAERLKGVDSTLKIQPAKLEDSAVYLCASSLRRTSASGANVLTFGAGSRLTVL.

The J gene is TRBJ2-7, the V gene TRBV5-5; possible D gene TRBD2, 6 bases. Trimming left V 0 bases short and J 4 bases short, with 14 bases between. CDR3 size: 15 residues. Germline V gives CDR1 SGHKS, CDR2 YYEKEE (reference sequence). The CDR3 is CASSLVGGGMYEQYF. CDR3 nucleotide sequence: TGTGCCAGCAGCTTGGTGGGGGGTGGAATGTACGAGCAGTACTTC.

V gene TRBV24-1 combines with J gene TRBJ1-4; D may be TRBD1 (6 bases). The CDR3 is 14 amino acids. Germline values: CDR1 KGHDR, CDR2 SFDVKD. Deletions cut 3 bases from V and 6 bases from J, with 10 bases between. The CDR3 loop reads CATSDPGGDEKLFF. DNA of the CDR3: TGTGCCACCAGTGATCCCGGGGGCGATGAAAAACTGTTTTTT.

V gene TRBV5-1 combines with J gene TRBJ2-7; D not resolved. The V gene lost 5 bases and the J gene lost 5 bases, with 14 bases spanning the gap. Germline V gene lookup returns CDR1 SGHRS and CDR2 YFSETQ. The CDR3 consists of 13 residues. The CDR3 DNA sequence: TGCGCCAGCAGGACCCCAATGACGGACGAGCAGTACTTC. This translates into CASRTPMTDEQYF.

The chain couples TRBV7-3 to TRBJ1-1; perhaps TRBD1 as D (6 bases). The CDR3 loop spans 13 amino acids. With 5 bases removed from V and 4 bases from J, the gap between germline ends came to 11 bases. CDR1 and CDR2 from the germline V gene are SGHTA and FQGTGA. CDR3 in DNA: TGTGCCAGCAGCGCCTTACAGGGCACTGAAGCTTTCTTT. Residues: CASSALQGTEAFF.

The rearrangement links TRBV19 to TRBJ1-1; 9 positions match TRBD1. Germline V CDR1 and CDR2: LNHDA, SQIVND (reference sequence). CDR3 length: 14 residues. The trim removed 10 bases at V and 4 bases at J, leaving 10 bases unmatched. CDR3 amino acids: CATMTGGFGTEAFF. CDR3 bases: TGTGCCACCATGACAGGGGGGTTCGGCACTGAAGCTTTCTTT.

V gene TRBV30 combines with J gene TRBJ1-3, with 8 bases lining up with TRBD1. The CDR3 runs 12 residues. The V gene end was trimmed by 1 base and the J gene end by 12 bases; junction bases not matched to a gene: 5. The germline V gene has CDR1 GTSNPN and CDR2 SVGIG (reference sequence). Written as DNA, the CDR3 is TGTGCCTGGAGTGAAGGACAGGGAGACATATATTTT. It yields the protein CAWSEGQGDIYF.

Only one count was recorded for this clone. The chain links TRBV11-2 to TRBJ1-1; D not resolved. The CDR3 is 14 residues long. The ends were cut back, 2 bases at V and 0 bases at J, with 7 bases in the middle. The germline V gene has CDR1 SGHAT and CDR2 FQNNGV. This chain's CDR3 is CASSLPVMNTEAFF. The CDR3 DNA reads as TGTGCCAGCAGCTTACCAGTCATGAACACTGAAGCTTTCTTT.

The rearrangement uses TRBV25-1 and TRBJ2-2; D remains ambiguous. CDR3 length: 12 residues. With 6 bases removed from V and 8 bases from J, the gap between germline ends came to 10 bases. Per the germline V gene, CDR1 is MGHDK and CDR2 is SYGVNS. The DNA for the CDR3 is TGTGCCAGCAGCTTGGTGGGGGGGGAGCTGTTTTTT. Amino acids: CASSLVGGELFF. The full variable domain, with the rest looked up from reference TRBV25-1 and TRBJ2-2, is EADIYQTPRYLVIGTGKKITLECSQTMGHDKMYWYQQDPGMELHLIHYSYGVNSTEKGDLSSESTVSRIRTEHFPLTLESARPSHTSQYLCASSLVGGELFFGEGSRLTVL.

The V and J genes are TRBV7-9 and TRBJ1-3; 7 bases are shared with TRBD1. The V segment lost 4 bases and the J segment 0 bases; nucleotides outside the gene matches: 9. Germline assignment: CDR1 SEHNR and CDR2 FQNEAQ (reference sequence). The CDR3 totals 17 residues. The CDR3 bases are TGTGCCAGCAGCTCCACCCAGGGGGGCAACTCTGGAAACACCATATATTTT. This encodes CASSSTQGGNSGNTIYF.

The CDR3, as DNA: TGTGCCAGTAGTCTTCGCCTCCGTTACAATGAGCAGTTCTTC. Protein product: CASSLRLRYNEQFF. The V gene is TRBV19, the J gene TRBJ2-1; D is unclear. Deletions cut 5 bases from V and 4 bases from J, with 12 bases between. Germline V gene lookup returns CDR1 LNHDA and CDR2 SQIVND (reference sequence). This CDR3 is built from 14 residues.

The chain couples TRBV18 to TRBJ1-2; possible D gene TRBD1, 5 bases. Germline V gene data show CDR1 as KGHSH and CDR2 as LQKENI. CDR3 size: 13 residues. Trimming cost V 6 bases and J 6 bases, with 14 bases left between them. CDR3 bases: TGTGCCAGCTCCCCAGGACCAGGGAATGGCTACACCTTC. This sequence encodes CASSPGPGNGYTF.

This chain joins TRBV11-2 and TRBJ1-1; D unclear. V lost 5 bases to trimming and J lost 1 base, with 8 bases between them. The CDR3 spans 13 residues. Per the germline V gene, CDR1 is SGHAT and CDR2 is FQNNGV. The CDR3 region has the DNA TGTGCCAGCAGCGGAGGGCGGAACACTGAAGCTTTCTTT. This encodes CASSGGRNTEAFF.

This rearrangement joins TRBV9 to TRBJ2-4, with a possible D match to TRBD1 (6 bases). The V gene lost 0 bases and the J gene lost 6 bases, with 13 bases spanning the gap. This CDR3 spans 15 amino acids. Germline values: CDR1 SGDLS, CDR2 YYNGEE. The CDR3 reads CASSVGPTGLNIQYF. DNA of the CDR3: TGTGCCAGCAGCGTAGGACCCACAGGGCTAAACATTCAGTACTTC.

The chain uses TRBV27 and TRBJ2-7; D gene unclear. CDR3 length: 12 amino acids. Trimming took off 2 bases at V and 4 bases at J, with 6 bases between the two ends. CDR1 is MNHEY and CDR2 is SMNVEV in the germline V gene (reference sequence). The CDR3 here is CASSLNRYEQYF. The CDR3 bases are TGTGCCAGCAGTTTAAATCGGTACGAGCAGTACTTC.

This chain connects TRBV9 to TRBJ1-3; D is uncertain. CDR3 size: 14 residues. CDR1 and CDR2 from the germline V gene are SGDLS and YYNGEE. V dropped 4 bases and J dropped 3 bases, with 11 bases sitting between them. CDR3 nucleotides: TGTGCCAGCAGCTTGGGAATCTTTGGAAACACCATATATTTT. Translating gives CASSLGIFGNTIYF.

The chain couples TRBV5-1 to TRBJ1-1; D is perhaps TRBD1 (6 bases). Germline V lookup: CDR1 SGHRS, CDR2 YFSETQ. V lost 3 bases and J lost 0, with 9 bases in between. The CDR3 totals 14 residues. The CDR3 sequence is CASSSYRVNTEAFF. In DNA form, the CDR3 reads TGCGCCAGCAGCTCATACAGGGTGAACACTGAAGCTTTCTTT. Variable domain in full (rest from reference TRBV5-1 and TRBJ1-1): KAGVTQTPRYLIKTRGQQVTLSCSPISGHRSVSWYQQTPGQGLQFLFEYFSETQRNKGNFPGRFSGRQFSNSRSEMNVSTLELGDSALYLCASSSYRVNTEAFFGQGTRLTVV.